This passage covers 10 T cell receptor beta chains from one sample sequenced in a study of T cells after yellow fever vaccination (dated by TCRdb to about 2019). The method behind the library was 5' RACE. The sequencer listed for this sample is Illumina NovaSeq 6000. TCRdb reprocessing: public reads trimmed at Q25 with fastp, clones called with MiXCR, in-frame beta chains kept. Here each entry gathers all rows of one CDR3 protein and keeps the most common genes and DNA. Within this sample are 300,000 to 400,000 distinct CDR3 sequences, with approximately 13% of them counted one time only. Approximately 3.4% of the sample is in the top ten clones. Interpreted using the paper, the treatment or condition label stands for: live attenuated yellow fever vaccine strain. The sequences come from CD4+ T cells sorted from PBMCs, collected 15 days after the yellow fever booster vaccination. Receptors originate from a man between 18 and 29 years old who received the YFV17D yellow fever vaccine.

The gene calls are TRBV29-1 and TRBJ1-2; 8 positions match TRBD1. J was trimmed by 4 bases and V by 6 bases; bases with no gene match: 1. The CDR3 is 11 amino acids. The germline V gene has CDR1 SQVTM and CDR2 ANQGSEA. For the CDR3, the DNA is TGCAGCGTGACAGGGGTCTATGGCTACACCTTC. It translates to CSVTGVYGYTF.

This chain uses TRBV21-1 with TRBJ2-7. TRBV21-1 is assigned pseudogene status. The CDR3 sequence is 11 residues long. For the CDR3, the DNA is TGTGCCAGCAGCAGAGACAGTGGGCAGTACGTC. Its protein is CASSRDSGQYV.

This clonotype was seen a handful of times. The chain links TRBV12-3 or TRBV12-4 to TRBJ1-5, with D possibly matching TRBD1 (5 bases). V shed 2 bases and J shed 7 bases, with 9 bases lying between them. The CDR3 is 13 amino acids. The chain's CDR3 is CASSLRGFQPQHF. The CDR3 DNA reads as TGTGCCAGCAGTTTACGGGGGTTCCAGCCCCAGCATTTT.

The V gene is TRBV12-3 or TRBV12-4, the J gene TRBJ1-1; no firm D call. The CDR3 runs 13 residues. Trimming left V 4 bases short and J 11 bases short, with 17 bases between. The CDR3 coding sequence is TGTGCCAGCAGTTATGATACGGTTCGGCTCGCTTTCTTT. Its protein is CASSYDTVRLAFF.

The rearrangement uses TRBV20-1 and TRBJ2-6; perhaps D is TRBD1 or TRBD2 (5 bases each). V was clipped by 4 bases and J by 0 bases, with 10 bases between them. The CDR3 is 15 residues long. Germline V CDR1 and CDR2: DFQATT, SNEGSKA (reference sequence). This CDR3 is CSAKTGASGANVLTF. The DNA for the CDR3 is TGCAGTGCTAAAACCGGGGCCTCTGGGGCCAACGTCCTGACTTTC.

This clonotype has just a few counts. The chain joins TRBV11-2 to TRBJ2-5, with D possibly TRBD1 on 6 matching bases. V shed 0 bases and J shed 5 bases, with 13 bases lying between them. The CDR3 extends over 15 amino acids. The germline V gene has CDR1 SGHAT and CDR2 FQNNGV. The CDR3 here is CASSLDHRDTETQYF. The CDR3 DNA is TGTGCCAGCAGCTTAGATCACCGGGACACGGAGACCCAGTACTTC.

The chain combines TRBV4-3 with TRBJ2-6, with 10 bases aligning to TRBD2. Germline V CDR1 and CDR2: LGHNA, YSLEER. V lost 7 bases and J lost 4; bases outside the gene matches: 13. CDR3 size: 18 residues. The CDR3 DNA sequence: TGCGCCAGCACGGTCGGGCTAGCGGGGGCCTCAGGGGCCAACGTCCTGACTTTC. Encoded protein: CASTVGLAGASGANVLTF.

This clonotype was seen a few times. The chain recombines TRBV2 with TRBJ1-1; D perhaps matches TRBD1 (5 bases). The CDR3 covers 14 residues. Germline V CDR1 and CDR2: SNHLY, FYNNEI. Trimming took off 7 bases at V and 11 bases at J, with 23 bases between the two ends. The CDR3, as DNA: TGTGCCAGCACTGGGACGGGCGAACAAGTCTTGGCTTTCTTT. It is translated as CASTGTGEQVLAFF.

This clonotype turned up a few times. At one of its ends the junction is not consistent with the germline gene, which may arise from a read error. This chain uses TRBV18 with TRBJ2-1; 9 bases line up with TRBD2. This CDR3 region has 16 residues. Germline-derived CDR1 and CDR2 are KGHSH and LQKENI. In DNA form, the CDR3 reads TGTGCCAGCTCTCCACCGCATAGCGGGGGCTACAATGAGCAGTTCTTC. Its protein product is CASSPPHSGGYNEQFF.

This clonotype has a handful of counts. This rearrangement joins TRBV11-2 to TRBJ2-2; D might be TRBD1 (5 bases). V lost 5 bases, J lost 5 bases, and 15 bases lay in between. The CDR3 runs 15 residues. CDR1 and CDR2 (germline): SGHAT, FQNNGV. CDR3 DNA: TGTGCCAGCAGCCTGAGGACGACAGTGACCGGGGAGCTGTTTTTT. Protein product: CASSLRTTVTGELFF. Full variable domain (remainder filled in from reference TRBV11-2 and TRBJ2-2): EAGVAQSPRYKIIEKRQSVAFWCNPISGHATLYWYQQILGQGPKLLIQFQNNGVVDDSQLPKDRFSAERLKGVDSTLKIQPAKLEDSAVYLCASSLRTTVTGELFFGEGSRLTVL.